The 30 T cell receptor beta chains in this list originate from one sample, sequenced in a study of patients and donors after allogeneic stem cell transplantation. TCRdb reanalysed the RT-PCR reads using MiXCR and keeps one entry per CDR3 protein. The sample gives approximately 150,000 distinct CDR3 sequences, approximately 35% of which show up once; about 50% is in the top ten. The sample was blood, either unsorted or a sorted T cell fraction (not recorded which). These receptor sequences come from a human donor who was either an allogeneic HSCT recipient or a stem cell or donor lymphocyte infusion donor (not recorded which). It is not recorded whose cells these are; they may come from a transplant donor.

This clonotype was seen a handful of times. The chain combines TRBV29-1 with TRBJ1-1; 10 positions match TRBD1. This CDR3 contains 19 residues. CDR1 is SQVTM, CDR2 ANQGSEA, per germline. The trim removed 6 bases at V and 3 bases at J, leaving 22 bases unmatched. The DNA for the CDR3 is TGCAGCGTAGCCCGGTTGGGGACAGGGGCGACCCTGGGGGACACTGAAGCTTTCTTT. It codes for CSVARLGTGATLGDTEAFF.

The chain is built from TRBV18 and TRBJ1-3; TRBD1 aligns across 8 bases. Germline lookup yields CDR1 KGHSH and CDR2 LQKENI. This CDR3 has 15 amino acids. V lost 2 bases and J lost 8; bases outside the gene matches: 8. CDR3 region: CASSPGTGSVDTIYF. In nucleotides, the CDR3 is TGTGCCAGCTCACCAGGGACAGGTTCTGTGGACACCATATATTTT.

The chain combines TRBV12-3 or TRBV12-4 with TRBJ1-6; maybe TRBD1 (6 bases). Trimming took off 2 bases at V and 7 bases at J, with 12 bases between the two ends. The CDR3 totals 15 residues. CDR3 region: CASSLRTVRNSPLHF. The CDR3 DNA reads as TGTGCCAGCAGTTTACGGACAGTGAGGAATTCACCCCTCCACTTT.

V gene TRBV12-3 or TRBV12-4 combines with J gene TRBJ2-3, with 8 bases aligning to TRBD1. V lost 7 bases and J lost 4; bases outside the gene matches: 13. The CDR3 is 16 residues long. The CDR3 loop reads CASNSGQGVDSDTQYF. The CDR3 DNA sequence: TGTGCCAGCAACTCCGGACAGGGCGTTGATTCAGATACGCAGTATTTT.

The V gene is TRBV29-1, the J gene TRBJ2-5; D is tentatively TRBD1 or TRBD2 (5 bases each). V was trimmed by 0 bases and J by 2 bases, leaving 19 bases between them. The CDR3 spans 17 residues. The germline gives CDR1 SQVTM, CDR2 ANQGSEA. For the CDR3, the DNA is TGCAGCGTTGAAGATTGGGGGTCTGCAGGAAGACAAGAGACCCAGTACTTC. As protein: CSVEDWGSAGRQETQYF. The variable domain in full, with the rest retrieved from reference TRBV29-1 and TRBJ2-5, is SAVISQKPSRDICQRGTSLTIQCQVDSQVTMMFWYRQQPGQSLTLIATANQGSEATYESGFVIDKFPISRPNLTFSTLTVSNMSPEDSSIYLCSVEDWGSAGRQETQYFGPGTRLLVL.

This clonotype showed up just once. This chain connects TRBV10-3 to TRBJ1-1, with D possibly matching TRBD1 (6 bases). The length of the CDR3 is 13 residues. V dropped 5 bases and J dropped 1 base, with 8 bases sitting between them. The germline V gene encodes CDR1 ENHRY and CDR2 SYGVKD. The CDR3 sequence is CAISMTGNTEAFF. In nucleotides, the CDR3 is TGTGCCATCAGTATGACAGGGAACACTGAAGCTTTCTTT.

The chain links TRBV10-3 to TRBJ1-5; D call uncertain. Trimming left V 0 bases short and J 0 bases short, with 6 bases between. Germline V CDR1 and CDR2: ENHRY, SYGVKD. This CDR3 is built from 15 residues. The CDR3 sequence is CAISESGPSNQPQHF. CDR3 sequence (DNA): TGTGCCATCAGTGAGTCTGGACCTAGCAATCAGCCCCAGCATTTT.

The rearrangement links TRBV11-2 to TRBJ1-1; D not certain. V dropped 6 bases and J dropped 8 bases, with 13 bases sitting between them. Germline V CDR1 and CDR2: SGHAT, FQNNGV. CDR3 size: 12 residues. The CDR3 coding sequence is TGTGCCAGCAGAGCCATCCGCAGGGAAGCTTTCTTT. This sequence encodes CASRAIRREAFF.

At least ten counts were recorded for this clonotype. The chain employs TRBV6-2 or TRBV6-3 and TRBJ1-2; D remains ambiguous. CDR3 length: 13 amino acids. The germline V gene has CDR1 MNHEY and CDR2 SVGEGT. The V end lost 3 bases, the J end lost 5 bases, and 10 bases lay between the germline ends. CDR3 amino acids: CASSYGSEYGYTF. Written as DNA, the CDR3 is TGTGCCAGCAGTTATGGTTCCGAGTATGGCTACACCTTC.

This clonotype has more than one count but fewer than ten. The chain combines TRBV3-1 with TRBJ1-5; 8 bases are shared with TRBD1. Germline V gene sequence: CDR1 LGHDT, CDR2 YNNKEL (reference sequence). The trim removed 0 bases at V and 7 bases at J, leaving 5 bases unmatched. The CDR3 has 15 residues. The chain's CDR3 is CASSQDQGAGQPQHF. CDR3 DNA sequence: TGTGCCAGCAGCCAAGATCAGGGGGCAGGGCAGCCCCAGCATTTT.

This clonotype showed up just once. The rearrangement joins TRBV15 to TRBJ2-7; TRBD1 matches at 7 bases. This CDR3 spans 15 amino acids. Germline loops: CDR1 LNHNV, CDR2 YYDKDF (reference sequence). V lost 1 base to trimming and J lost 3 bases; unmatched junction nucleotides: 6. The CDR3 reads CATSRGTGGHYEQYF. The DNA for the CDR3 is TGTGCCACCAGCAGAGGGACAGGAGGCCACTACGAGCAGTACTTC.

V is TRBV6-5 and J is TRBJ1-1, with TRBD1 as a possible D gene (6 bases). Germline CDR1 and CDR2: MNHEY and SVGAGI. This CDR3 is built from 15 residues. Trimming cost V 5 bases and J 5 bases, with 18 bases left between them. The DNA of the CDR3 is TGTGCCAGCAGTCCGCTAACAGGGCGAAGGACTGAAGCTTTCTTT. Its protein product is CASSPLTGRRTEAFF.

This clonotype was counted between two and nine times. This rearrangement joins TRBV4-2 to TRBJ2-2; the match to TRBD2 covers 14 bases. Unmatched junction bases numbered 1, after V lost 4 bases and J lost 6 bases. CDR1 is LGHNA, CDR2 YNFKEQ, per germline. The CDR3 has 15 amino acids. The CDR3 protein is CASSRGLAGAGELFF. The DNA of the CDR3 is TGTGCCAGCAGCCGGGGACTAGCGGGGGCCGGGGAGCTGTTTTTT.

This clonotype has a handful of counts. The chain links TRBV12-3 or TRBV12-4 to TRBJ1-4; perhaps TRBD1 as D (6 bases). The CDR3 loop spans 14 amino acids. V was pared by 7 bases and J by 7 bases, with 16 bases between. The CDR3 coding sequence is TGTGCCAGCACGGTATGGGGGCGGGCTGAAAAACTGTTTTTT. The encoded protein is CASTVWGRAEKLFF.

The chain has TRBV25-1 and TRBJ1-2; 7 bases line up with TRBD1. The CDR3 runs 13 residues. Trimming removed 6 bases from V and 8 bases from J; junction bases left unmatched: 9. In germline, CDR1 is MGHDK, CDR2 SYGVNS. CDR3 sequence: CASSPRGVHGYTF. In nucleotides, the CDR3 is TGTGCCAGCAGCCCCAGGGGGGTCCACGGCTACACCTTC.

The chain couples TRBV4-2 to TRBJ1-2; no clear D gene. V was clipped by 1 base and J by 0 bases, with 18 bases between them. CDR1 and CDR2 (germline): LGHNA, YNFKEQ. The CDR3 has 18 amino acids. CDR3: CASSQVRTDEFTNYGYTF. The CDR3 bases are TGTGCCAGCAGCCAAGTAAGAACCGATGAATTCACTAACTATGGCTACACCTTC.

Written as DNA, the CDR3 is TGTGCCAGCAGTTTATCCGGGGGCCGCACAGATACGCAGTATTTT. Its translation: CASSLSGGRTDTQYF. The rearrangement joins TRBV12-3 or TRBV12-4 to TRBJ2-3; D could derive from TRBD1 or TRBD2 (6 bases each). This CDR3 region has 15 residues. Trimming took off 2 bases at V and 1 base at J, with 10 bases between the two ends.

This clonotype was seen only a few times. V is TRBV7-9 and J is TRBJ1-5; D possibly corresponds to TRBD1 (6 bases). CDR3 length: 12 amino acids. From germline, CDR1 is SEHNR and CDR2 FQNEAQ (reference sequence). Trimming removed 4 bases from V and 9 bases from J, with 10 bases in between. CDR3 in DNA: TGTGCCAGCAGCTCCCTACAGGGGCCCCAGCATTTT. Residues: CASSSLQGPQHF. The whole variable domain, remainder taken from reference TRBV7-9 and TRBJ1-5, is DTGVSQNPRHKITKRGQNVTFRCDPISEHNRLYWYRQTLGQGPEFLTYFQNEAQLEKSRLLSDRFSAERPKGSFSTLEIQRTEQGDSAMYLCASSSLQGPQHFGDGTRLSIL.

The chain recombines TRBV29-1 with TRBJ2-1; 9 positions match TRBD2. From germline, CDR1 is SQVTM and CDR2 ANQGSEA. Trimming at V came to 1 base and at J to 7 bases, leaving 5 bases not matched to a gene. This CDR3 region has 14 residues. CDR3 coding DNA: TGCAGCGTTGAAGTCCTAGCGGGAACGAATGAGCAGTTCTTC. It encodes CSVEVLAGTNEQFF.

V is TRBV15 and J is TRBJ2-1; D is uncertain. Trimming cost V 0 bases and J 9 bases, with 6 bases left between them. Per germline, CDR1 LNHNV and CDR2 YYDKDF (reference sequence). The CDR3 has 12 amino acids. The CDR3 region has the DNA TGTGCCACCAGCAGAGATCTGGGTGAGCAGTTCTTC. It yields the protein CATSRDLGEQFF. Full variable domain (remainder filled in from reference TRBV15 and TRBJ2-1): DAMVIQNPRYQVTQFGKPVTLSCSQTLNHNVMYWYQQKSSQAPKLLFHYYDKDFNNEADTPDNFQSRRPNTSFCFLDIRSPGLGDTAMYLCATSRDLGEQFFGPGTRLTVL.

The rearrangement links TRBV18 to TRBJ2-5; D is possibly TRBD2 (6 bases). Germline V gene sequence: CDR1 KGHSH, CDR2 LQKENI. The CDR3 contains 14 residues. Trimming left V 1 base short and J 2 bases short, with 8 bases between. The CDR3 nucleotides are TGTGCCAGCTCACCACTAGCGGCTCAAGAGACCCAGTACTTC. Amino acid sequence: CASSPLAAQETQYF.

The rearrangement joins TRBV20-1 to TRBJ2-7; weak D call: TRBD2 (6 bases). Germline V CDR1 and CDR2: DFQATT, SNEGSKA (reference sequence). The CDR3 spans 13 residues. V lost 1 base and J lost 3, with 10 bases in between. The CDR3 region is CSARGVAVYEQYV. In nucleotides, the CDR3 is TGCAGTGCTAGAGGGGTAGCGGTCTACGAGCAGTACGTC.

V gene TRBV12-3 or TRBV12-4 combines with J gene TRBJ1-3, with TRBD1 matching 8 bases. The junction had 8 bases not matched to a gene; V was cut back by 3 bases and J by 4 bases. The CDR3 covers 16 residues. The CDR3 DNA sequence: TGTGCCAGCAGTTTGACTACAGGGGGTTCGGGAAACACCATATATTTT. It encodes CASSLTTGGSGNTIYF.

On this clonotype itself: Germline and junction disagree at one end, which may indicate a read error. V gene TRBV7-7 combines with J gene TRBJ2-5, with D possibly matching TRBD1 (5 bases). This CDR3 is 14 amino acids long. The V gene's germline CDR1 is SSHAT and CDR2 FNYEAQ (reference sequence). CDR3 sequence (DNA): TGTGCTAGCAGCTTCGGTACAGGAGAAGAGACCCAGTACTTC. Its protein is CASSFGTGEETQYF.

This chain uses TRBV4-2 with TRBJ2-3, with D maybe TRBD1 (5 bases). Per germline, CDR1 LGHNA and CDR2 YNFKEQ. The V end lost 3 bases, the J end lost 5 bases, and 9 bases lay between the germline ends. This CDR3 is built from 13 residues. The CDR3 sequence: CASSHQGKDTQYF. The CDR3 DNA follows: TGTGCCAGCAGCCACCAGGGAAAAGATACGCAGTATTTT.

This clonotype has a handful of counts. The V gene is TRBV20-1, the J gene TRBJ1-2, with D tentatively TRBD1 (6 bases). The V gene's germline CDR1 is DFQATT and CDR2 SNEGSKA (reference sequence). Trimming left V 4 bases short and J 3 bases short, with 18 bases between. The CDR3 is 15 residues long. The CDR3 loop reads CSATLPGGDHYGYTF. The CDR3, as DNA: TGCAGTGCTACCCTTCCGGGGGGCGATCACTATGGCTACACCTTC.

The chain is built from TRBV7-2 and TRBJ2-5, with 7 bases that match TRBD1. CDR1 is SGHTA, CDR2 FQGNSA, per germline. The length of the CDR3 is 15 residues. The trim removed 1 base at V and 1 base at J, leaving 3 bases unmatched. For the CDR3, the DNA is TGTGCCAGCAGCTTAGAGGGGGACAGCCAAGAGACCCAGTACTTC. Its translation: CASSLEGDSQETQYF.

Only a few counts were recorded for this clonotype. The CDR3 sequence is CASSLAGTAYNEQFF. The CDR3 nucleotides are TGTGCCAGCAGTTTAGCGGGGACAGCTTACAATGAGCAGTTCTTC. V gene TRBV12-3 or TRBV12-4 combines with J gene TRBJ2-1, with 7 bases matching TRBD1. V lost 0 bases, J lost 4 bases, and 3 bases stayed unmatched. CDR3 size: 15 residues.

The chain employs TRBV7-2 and TRBJ2-2; no reliable D call. Germline lookup yields CDR1 SGHTA and CDR2 FQGNSA. The CDR3 consists of 15 residues. The ends were cut back, 0 bases at V and 2 bases at J, with 7 bases in the middle. Written as DNA, the CDR3 is TGTGCCAGCAGCTTAGCAAACCGTAACACCGGGGAGCTGTTTTTT. Its protein product is CASSLANRNTGELFF. The full variable domain, its missing parts supplied by reference TRBV7-2 and TRBJ2-2, is GAGVSQSPSNKVTEKGKDVELRCDPISGHTALYWYRQSLGQGLEFLIYFQGNSAPDKSGLPSDRFSAERTGGSVSTLTIQRTQQEDSAVYLCASSLANRNTGELFFGEGSRLTVL.

This clonotype was seen a few times. The rearrangement joins TRBV29-1 to TRBJ2-1; 10 positions agree with TRBD2. From germline, CDR1 is SQVTM and CDR2 ANQGSEA. The CDR3 consists of 13 residues. V dropped 6 bases and J dropped 2; count of bases not matched to a gene: 1. CDR3 nucleotides: TGCAGCGTAGCGGGGGGGACCTACAATGAGCAGTTCTTC. Protein product: CSVAGGTYNEQFF.